The TCR beta chain described here comes from a study of blood T cells in healthy people across ages. The authors extracted at least 5 micrograms of total RNA per sample. General observations from the study: Compared with aged donors, long-lived donors showed fewer expanded clones, suggesting selection. The fall in TCR beta diversity per million T cells was roughly linear with age.

In germline, CDR1 is SGHDN, CDR2 FVKESK. This CDR3 is 18 amino acids long. J gave up 7 bases and V 4 bases, and 14 bases lay outside the gene matches. Alongside a J-beta primer mix, a sample-barcoded 5' primer served in a second PCR lasting roughly 7 to 12 cycles. TCRdb redid the calling of the 5' RACE reads with MiXCR, one entry per CDR3 protein. Among about 930,000 distinct CDR3 sequences listed, about 28% were seen once. A remark on this clonotype: The target antigen is unknown.

This sample also belongs to another study, concerning T cells of mothers and their children. That work adds: The analysis detected no persistent microchimeric T cell clones.

The source is a woman aged 40-49 years in good health. This rearrangement joins TRBV14 to TRBJ2-7; 15 bases match TRBD2. Sequencing was done on a sample of blood. The CDR3 spells CASSPKPGLAGGPIEQYF. DNA of the CDR3: TGTGCCAGCAGCCCTAAACCCGGACTAGCGGGGGGGCCGATAGAGCAGTACTTC.